These T cell receptor beta chains were read from a single sample in a study of cytomegalovirus exposure and HLA in healthy donors. Data came from immunoSEQ multiplex PCR; TCRdb stores just in-frame clones and leaves some out. Altogether approximately 42,000 clones are present, around 85% being singletons, with the ten largest covering 2.7%. The sample taken for sequencing was PBMCs. These receptors were obtained from a man in his forties or fifties in good health and CMV-seronegative. Both conserved end residues are part of each CDR3. A D gene is named only where the DNA matches it firmly. Clone size is stated in some rows and not others, as once, few, many or a class when expanded.

cdr3_length: 15
j_call: TRBJ2-7
clone_size: -
v_call: TRBV9
d_call: -
cdr3_nt: TGTGCCAGCAGCGGCCCGGGACTTAAGACCTACGAGCAGTACTTC
cdr3_aa: CASSGPGLKTYEQYF

cdr3_length: 18
j_call: TRBJ2-1
clone_size: -
v_call: TRBV12-5
d_call: TRBD2
cdr3_nt: TGTGCTAGTGGTTTGTACCCTGGGCGGGAGGGCCTTTGGAATGAGCAGTTCTTC
cdr3_aa: CASGLYPGREGLWNEQFF

cdr3_length: 13
j_call: TRBJ2-7
clone_size: -
v_call: TRBV11-3
d_call: -
cdr3_nt: TGTGCCAGCAGCACAATATATGCAGGAAAGCAGTACTTC
cdr3_aa: CASSTIYAGKQYF

cdr3_length: 18
j_call: TRBJ2-7
clone_size: -
v_call: TRBV27
d_call: TRBD1
cdr3_nt: TGTGCCAGCAGTCGACGGACAGGGGGACGGACTAGCAAATACGAGCAGTACTTC
cdr3_aa: CASSRRTGGRTSKYEQYF

cdr3_length: 13
j_call: TRBJ1-1
clone_size: -
v_call: TRBV29-1
d_call: -
cdr3_nt: TGCAGCGTCGGAGAGGGGACAAACACTGAAGCTTTCTTT
cdr3_aa: CSVGEGTNTEAFF

cdr3_length: 14
j_call: TRBJ2-7
clone_size: -
v_call: TRBV7-2
d_call: TRBD2
cdr3_nt: TGTGCCAGCACACTAGCGGGAGAGTGGGGAGAGCAGTACTTC
cdr3_aa: CASTLAGEWGEQYF

cdr3_length: 16
j_call: TRBJ1-5
clone_size: -
v_call: TRBV7-6
d_call: TRBD1
cdr3_nt: TGTGCCAGCAGCTTAGGGACAGGGCATGACAATCAGCCCCAGCATTTT
cdr3_aa: CASSLGTGHDNQPQHF

cdr3_length: 15
j_call: TRBJ2-1
clone_size: once
v_call: TRBV27
d_call: TRBD2
cdr3_nt: TGTGCCAGCAGAGCCGCTAGCGGGGGGAACAATGAGCAGTTCTTC
cdr3_aa: CASRAASGGNNEQFF

cdr3_length: 18
j_call: TRBJ1-5
clone_size: -
v_call: TRBV28
d_call: TRBD1
cdr3_nt: TGTGCCAGCAGTTTCCCGAGGACAGGCGAATATAGCAATCAGCCCCAGCATTTT
cdr3_aa: CASSFPRTGEYSNQPQHF

cdr3_length: 13
j_call: TRBJ2-7
clone_size: few
v_call: TRBV18
d_call: -
cdr3_nt: TGTGCCAGCTCACCACTGTCGGCCTACGAGCAGTACTTC
cdr3_aa: CASSPLSAYEQYF

cdr3_length: 14
j_call: TRBJ2-5
clone_size: -
v_call: TRBV7-2
d_call: TRBD1
cdr3_nt: TGTGCCAGCAGCCCCGACAGGGGGAAAGAGACCCAGTACTTC
cdr3_aa: CASSPDRGKETQYF

cdr3_length: 17
j_call: TRBJ2-3
clone_size: -
v_call: TRBV5-8
d_call: TRBD1
cdr3_nt: TGTGCCAGCAGCTTGGATCTTACAGGGGCGAGCACAGATACGCAGTATTTT
cdr3_aa: CASSLDLTGASTDTQYF

cdr3_length: 14
j_call: TRBJ2-7
clone_size: few
v_call: TRBV7-2
d_call: -
cdr3_nt: TGTGCCAGCAGCGGGCACTCCGGCCCCAACGAGCAGTACTTC
cdr3_aa: CASSGHSGPNEQYF

cdr3_length: 14
j_call: TRBJ1-5
clone_size: -
v_call: TRBV19
d_call: -
cdr3_nt: TGTGCCAGTAGTCGGTCCTCGCCCTATCAGCCCCAGCATTTT
cdr3_aa: CASSRSSPYQPQHF

cdr3_length: 13
j_call: TRBJ1-1
clone_size: -
v_call: TRBV2
d_call: -
cdr3_nt: TGTGCCAGCACTCAGTCCACTAACACTGGAGCTTTCTTT
cdr3_aa: CASTQSTNTGAFF

cdr3_length: 16
j_call: TRBJ2-1
clone_size: -
v_call: TRBV27
d_call: TRBD2
cdr3_nt: TGTGCCAGCAGTTTATCGACGGGGGGTTCCTACAATGAGCAGTTCTTC
cdr3_aa: CASSLSTGGSYNEQFF

cdr3_length: 14
j_call: TRBJ2-3
clone_size: -
v_call: TRBV19
d_call: -
cdr3_nt: TGTGCCAGTACCCGGGGGACTAGCACAGATACGCAGTATTTT
cdr3_aa: CASTRGTSTDTQYF

cdr3_length: 15
j_call: TRBJ2-1
clone_size: -
v_call: TRBV6-1
d_call: TRBD2
cdr3_nt: TGTGCCAGCAGTGAATGGGCTAGCGGGATTGGTGAGCAGTTCTTC
cdr3_aa: CASSEWASGIGEQFF

cdr3_length: 13
j_call: TRBJ1-1
clone_size: -
v_call: TRBV10-3
d_call: -
cdr3_nt: TGTGCCATCAGTGAGTACAGAGACACTGAAGCTTTCTTT
cdr3_aa: CAISEYRDTEAFF

cdr3_length: 13
j_call: TRBJ2-5
clone_size: -
v_call: TRBV7-6
d_call: -
cdr3_nt: TGTGCCAGCAGCTTCCCCTCGGGAGAGACCCAGTACTTC
cdr3_aa: CASSFPSGETQYF

cdr3_length: 15
j_call: TRBJ2-7
clone_size: -
v_call: TRBV6-5
d_call: TRBD2
cdr3_nt: TGTGCCAGCAGAGATGGGCTAGCGGGAGCCTACGAGCAGTACTTC
cdr3_aa: CASRDGLAGAYEQYF

cdr3_length: 17
j_call: TRBJ2-1
clone_size: -
v_call: TRBV4-3
d_call: TRBD1
cdr3_nt: TGCGCCAGCAGCCAAGCTATGCCCAGGGGGTTAATCAATGAGCAGTTCTTC
cdr3_aa: CASSQAMPRGLINEQFF

cdr3_length: 16
j_call: TRBJ2-3
clone_size: -
v_call: TRBV11-2
d_call: TRBD2
cdr3_nt: TGTGCCAGCAGCTTAGGGGCGGGGGGGTTAACAGATACGCAGTATTTT
cdr3_aa: CASSLGAGGLTDTQYF

cdr3_length: 16
j_call: TRBJ2-1
clone_size: -
v_call: TRBV7-2
d_call: -
cdr3_nt: TGTGCCAGCAGCTTAGTAGGAGGTAATAACTACAATGAGCAGTTCTTC
cdr3_aa: CASSLVGGNNYNEQFF

cdr3_length: 14
j_call: TRBJ1-1
clone_size: -
v_call: TRBV7-9
d_call: TRBD1
cdr3_nt: TGTGCCAGCAGACCGGGACAGGGACCTACTGAAGCTTTCTTT
cdr3_aa: CASRPGQGPTEAFF

cdr3_length: 17
j_call: TRBJ2-3
clone_size: -
v_call: TRBV28
d_call: TRBD2
cdr3_nt: TGTGCCAGCAGCACTCCCTTTGGGCTAGCGGACACAGATACGCAGTATTTT
cdr3_aa: CASSTPFGLADTDTQYF

cdr3_length: 12
j_call: TRBJ2-7
clone_size: -
v_call: TRBV30
d_call: -
cdr3_nt: TGTGCCTGGAGTGAGGAGGGTCACGAGCAGTACTTC
cdr3_aa: CAWSEEGHEQYF

cdr3_length: 12
j_call: TRBJ1-2
clone_size: -
v_call: TRBV5-1
d_call: -
cdr3_nt: TGCGCCAGCAGCTTGGATGCGGCGGGCTACACCTTC
cdr3_aa: CASSLDAAGYTF

cdr3_length: 15
j_call: TRBJ2-6
clone_size: once
v_call: TRBV28
d_call: -
cdr3_nt: TGTGCCAGCAGTGGGCCGGGACAATGGGCCAACGTCCTGACTTTC
cdr3_aa: CASSGPGQWANVLTF

cdr3_length: 16
j_call: TRBJ2-3
clone_size: -
v_call: TRBV5-4
d_call: TRBD2
cdr3_nt: TGTGCCAGCAGCAAAGGACTAGCGGGGGCGACAGATACGCAGTATTTT
cdr3_aa: CASSKGLAGATDTQYF

cdr3_length: 13
j_call: TRBJ1-1
clone_size: few
v_call: TRBV7-9
d_call: -
cdr3_nt: TGTGCCAGCAGCTTAGACCCAGGCACTGAAGCTTTCTTT
cdr3_aa: CASSLDPGTEAFF

cdr3_length: 16
j_call: TRBJ1-5
clone_size: -
v_call: TRBV28
d_call: TRBD1
cdr3_nt: TGTGCCAGCAACCTCGGGACAGGGATGGGCAATCAGCCCCAGCATTTT
cdr3_aa: CASNLGTGMGNQPQHF

cdr3_length: 15
j_call: TRBJ2-2
clone_size: -
v_call: TRBV7-8
d_call: -
cdr3_nt: TGTGCCAGCAGCTTGGGCCAGGGGAACACCGGGGAGCTGTTTTTT
cdr3_aa: CASSLGQGNTGELFF

cdr3_length: 12
j_call: TRBJ1-2
clone_size: -
v_call: TRBV7-2
d_call: -
cdr3_nt: TGTGCCAGCAGCTTACAGTTTGATGGCTACACCTTC
cdr3_aa: CASSLQFDGYTF

cdr3_length: 16
j_call: TRBJ2-5
clone_size: -
v_call: TRBV5-8
d_call: TRBD1
cdr3_nt: TGTGCCAGCAGCTTCTGGACAGGGGCGTATCAAGAGACCCAGTACTTC
cdr3_aa: CASSFWTGAYQETQYF

cdr3_length: 15
j_call: TRBJ2-3
clone_size: -
v_call: TRBV4-3
d_call: -
cdr3_nt: TGCGCCAGCAGCCAAGAGCAGGAGGTGTACGATACGCAGTATTTT
cdr3_aa: CASSQEQEVYDTQYF

cdr3_length: 16
j_call: TRBJ2-1
clone_size: -
v_call: TRBV7-9
d_call: TRBD2
cdr3_nt: TGTGCCAGCAGCCAGACTAGCGGGGACCTCTACAATGAGCAGTTCTTC
cdr3_aa: CASSQTSGDLYNEQFF

cdr3_length: 14
j_call: TRBJ2-1
clone_size: -
v_call: TRBV18
d_call: TRBD1
cdr3_nt: TGTGCCAGCTCTCCATTGGACAGGACAGGTGAGCAGTTCTTC
cdr3_aa: CASSPLDRTGEQFF

cdr3_length: 14
j_call: TRBJ2-1
clone_size: once
v_call: TRBV29-1
d_call: TRBD2
cdr3_nt: TGTAGCGTCCGCGAGACTAGCGGGTACAATGAGCAGTTCTTC
cdr3_aa: CSVRETSGYNEQFF

cdr3_length: 16
j_call: TRBJ1-1
clone_size: -
v_call: TRBV7-9
d_call: -
cdr3_nt: TGTTCCAGCAGCGCTGCAGGGGTAGACCTCAACACTGAAGCTTTCTTT
cdr3_aa: CSSSAAGVDLNTEAFF

cdr3_length: 16
j_call: TRBJ2-3
clone_size: -
v_call: TRBV27
d_call: TRBD1
cdr3_nt: TGTGCCAGCAGTCCCCGGACAGGGACCGACTTGGATACGCAGTATTTT
cdr3_aa: CASSPRTGTDLDTQYF

cdr3_length: 14
j_call: TRBJ2-7
clone_size: -
v_call: TRBV6-1
d_call: -
cdr3_nt: TGTGCCAGCAGTGACGCCGCAGGACACTACGAGCAGTACTTC
cdr3_aa: CASSDAAGHYEQYF

cdr3_length: 14
j_call: TRBJ1-1
clone_size: -
v_call: TRBV18
d_call: -
cdr3_nt: TGTGCCAGCTCTCTGTCGAGGGAGTACACTGAAGCTTTCTTT
cdr3_aa: CASSLSREYTEAFF

cdr3_length: 14
j_call: TRBJ2-7
clone_size: -
v_call: TRBV4-3
d_call: -
cdr3_nt: TGCGCCAGCAGCCAAGAACCGAGCTCCTACGAGCAGTACTTC
cdr3_aa: CASSQEPSSYEQYF

cdr3_length: 14
j_call: TRBJ2-3
clone_size: -
v_call: TRBV18
d_call: -
cdr3_nt: TGTGCCAGCTCACCGTCCAAAAACACAGATACGCAGTATTTT
cdr3_aa: CASSPSKNTDTQYF

cdr3_length: 14
j_call: TRBJ2-7
clone_size: -
v_call: TRBV5-5
d_call: TRBD2
cdr3_nt: TGTGCCAGCAGCTTATCTAGCGGGGCCTACGAGCAGTACTTC
cdr3_aa: CASSLSSGAYEQYF

cdr3_length: 17
j_call: TRBJ2-7
clone_size: -
v_call: TRBV21-1
d_call: -
cdr3_nt: TGTGCCAGCAGCAAAGTTGGAAAGGGGCCGCCAGACTACGAGCAGTACTTC
cdr3_aa: CASSKVGKGPPDYEQYF

cdr3_length: 15
j_call: TRBJ2-3
clone_size: -
v_call: TRBV19
d_call: -
cdr3_nt: TGTGCCAGTAGTAGGGGAGTTCCGCGCACAGATACGCAGTATTTT
cdr3_aa: CASSRGVPRTDTQYF

cdr3_length: 12
j_call: TRBJ1-1
clone_size: -
v_call: TRBV7-8
d_call: TRBD1
cdr3_nt: TGTGCCAGCAGTCTAGACAGGGGAAAAGCTTTCTTT
cdr3_aa: CASSLDRGKAFF

cdr3_length: 11
j_call: TRBJ2-1
clone_size: -
v_call: TRBV2
d_call: -
cdr3_nt: TGTGCCAGCAGTGAGGGGGGAAGGCAGTTCTTC
cdr3_aa: CASSEGGRQFF